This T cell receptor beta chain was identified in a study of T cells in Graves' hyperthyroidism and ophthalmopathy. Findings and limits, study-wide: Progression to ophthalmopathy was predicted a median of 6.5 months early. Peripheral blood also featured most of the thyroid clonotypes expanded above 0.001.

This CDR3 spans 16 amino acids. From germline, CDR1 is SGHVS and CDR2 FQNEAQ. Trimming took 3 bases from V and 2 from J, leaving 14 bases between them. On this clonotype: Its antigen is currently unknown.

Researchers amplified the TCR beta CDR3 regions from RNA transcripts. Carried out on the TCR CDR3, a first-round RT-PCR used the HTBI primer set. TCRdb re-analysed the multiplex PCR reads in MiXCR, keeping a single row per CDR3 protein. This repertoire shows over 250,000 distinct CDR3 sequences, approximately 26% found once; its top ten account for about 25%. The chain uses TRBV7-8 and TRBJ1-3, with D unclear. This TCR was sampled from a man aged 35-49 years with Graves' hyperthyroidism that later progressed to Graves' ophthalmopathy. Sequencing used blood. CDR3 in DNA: TGTGCCAGCAGCTTCAATATGCAGGCGGCTGGAAACACCATATATTTT. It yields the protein CASSFNMQAAGNTIYF.